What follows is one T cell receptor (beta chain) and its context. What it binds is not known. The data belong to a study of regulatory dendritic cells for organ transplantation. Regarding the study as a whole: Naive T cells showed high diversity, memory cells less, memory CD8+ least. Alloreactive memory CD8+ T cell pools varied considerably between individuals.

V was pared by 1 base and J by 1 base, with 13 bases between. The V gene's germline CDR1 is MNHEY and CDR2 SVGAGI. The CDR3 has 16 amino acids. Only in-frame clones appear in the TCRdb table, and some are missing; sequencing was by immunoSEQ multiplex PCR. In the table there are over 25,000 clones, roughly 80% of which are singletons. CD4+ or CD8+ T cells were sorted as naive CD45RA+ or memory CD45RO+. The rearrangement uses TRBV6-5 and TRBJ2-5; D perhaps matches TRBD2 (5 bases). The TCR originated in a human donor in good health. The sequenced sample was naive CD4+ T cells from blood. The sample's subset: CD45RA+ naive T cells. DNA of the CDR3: TGTGCCAGCAGTTACTTGGGTCGGGGAATCCAAGAGACCCAGTACTTC. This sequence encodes CASSYLGRGIQETQYF.